Given below is one T cell receptor (beta chain) in context. There is no known antigen for this receptor. Nothing much larger sits one base from this clone, and base qualities are not available. The data are from a study of blood T cell repertoires in COVID-19 (dated by TCRdb to between 2020 and 2021). At the level of the whole study: The collaborator samples originated in the United States, Italy and Spain and spanned the acute and convalescent phases of COVID-19. The material from the prospective study consisted of cDNA or gDNA derived from T cells, B-cell-depleted T cells, or PBMCs. Subjects who had been exposed to COVID-19, were actively infected with it, or had recovered from it provided the deeply sampled blood TCRbeta repertoires that made up the dataset. A freely available public database, intended as a resource for researchers studying the immune response to SARS-CoV-2, is where the repertoires were released. Samples came from the ongoing ImmuneRACE study (first 160 participants) plus 1,254 subjects from 6 global collaborators. A de-identified subject ID, COVID-19 status, age in years and sex were almost always included in the sample metadata. HLA class I and class II types, where available, came from metadata supplied by the sample provider rather than from assay-based typing.

Collaborating institutions collected whole blood in K2EDTA tubes following their own protocols. For TCRbeta analysis, collaborator samples were shipped as frozen whole blood, as isolated PBMCs, or as DNA extracted from either sample type. What the work shows at the level of the full study, not this receptor alone: The amount of clinical and demographic metadata varied by source and participant and was provided uncurated.

The immunoSEQ Assay, a bias-controlled multiplex PCR, was used to amplify TCRbeta CDR3 regions from genomic DNA. The original pipeline was this. The number of nucleated cells in each sample was estimated by amplification of reference gene primers within the assay. Sequence reads were collapsed and filtered to measure the absolute abundance of every unique TCRbeta CDR3 rearrangement. For each sample, productive Simpson clonality was calculated by taking the square root of Simpson's diversity index across productive rearrangements. As stored in TCRdb, this immuneACCESS dataset retains in-frame rearrangements with V and J assigned. A fraction of the clones does not appear; measured against another copy, unresolved V genes explain less than half of the discrepancy, and the remainder lacks a known reason. V and J calls and clone size come straight from that table; D and trimming were deduced from the DNA. In this sample the table shows over 25,000 clones, 91% of which occur a single time. 9.5% to 10% of the sample belongs to the ten largest clones.

V is clipped by 4 bases and J by 5 bases, and the sequence between their germline boundaries is 13 bases long. The CDR3 starts with the cysteine, ends with the phenylalanine, and has 13 residues. Only CDR3 DNA is held: 39 bases, read in frame from base 1. In the germline V gene, CDR1 corresponds to SGDLS and CDR2 to YYNGEE. Sequences were obtained from peripheral blood. The sequence was collected from a human donor with active COVID-19. The donor label of this sample is uncertain. The rearranged chain carries TRBV9 and TRBJ2-7; possibly the D gene is TRBD1, per 6 matching bases. The bases are TGTGCCAGCAGCCCAGGGGAGCTCCACGAGCAGTACTTC. Its protein is CASSPGELHEQYF.